The entry below gives a single T cell receptor beta chain sequence along with its context. Its matching antigen is unknown. Amplified regions were TCR beta CDR3 sequences from RNA transcripts. TCR CDR3 regions were first amplified by RT-PCR with HTBI primers. TCRdb re-analysed the multiplex PCR reads in MiXCR, keeping a single row per CDR3 protein. This table holds approximately 480,000 distinct CDR3 sequences, less than 25% found once. The germline CDR1 and CDR2 sequences are MNHEY and SVGAGI. After removal of 4 bases from V and 4 bases from J, the junction contained 6 bases not matched to a gene. CDR3 size: 15 residues. An absence of ophthalmopathy progression within 18 months meant stable Graves' hyperthyroidism. Criteria for exclusion of patients were uncontrolled infection, other autoimmune disease, pregnancy or lactation. It was over 9.5 ml of fresh peripheral blood that supplied the PBMCs. The record originates from a study of T cells in Graves' hyperthyroidism and ophthalmopathy.

Overall study results and limits: Ophthalmopathy cases were set apart from stable hyperthyroidism by a 13 V-J model.

This chain connects TRBV6-5 to TRBJ2-2, with 7 bases that match TRBD2. This TCR was recovered from a man younger than 35 with Graves' hyperthyroidism. The specimen sequenced was blood. The CDR3 is CASSFTSVGTGELFF. As DNA, the CDR3 is TGTGCCAGCAGTTTTACTAGCGTCGGCACCGGGGAGCTGTTTTTT.